Sequencing of this T cell receptor (beta chain) was carried out in a study of radiation and T cells in renal cell carcinoma. The wider study: Nephrectomy followed 15 Gy stereotactic body radiation by 4 weeks. Study results and caveats: Top tumor clonotypes rose in blood 2 weeks post-radiation, then contracted.

The time point here: baseline pretreatment blood. Treatment of the sample: 15 Gy SBRT to primary tumor, nephrectomy 4 weeks later. Blood was sampled at baseline, 2 weeks and 4 weeks after SBRT. This renal cell carcinoma was of the clear cell type. CDR3 length: 15 amino acids. The junction had 8 bases not matched to a gene; V was cut back by 4 bases and J by 5 bases. CDR1 is SGHRS and CDR2 is YFSETQ in the germline V gene. Profiled with immunoSEQ multiplex PCR; TCRdb holds only in-frame clones, not every one. The top ten hold 30% to 35% of the sample, which has approximately 51,000 clones, 65% to 90% seen once. The table lists this clone with a count of one. No antigen is known for it.

The material sequenced was blood, taken from a patient whose treatment included radiotherapy and nephrectomy. The origin of this receptor is a woman aged 70-85 years with renal cell carcinoma. The rearrangement links TRBV5-1 to TRBJ2-5; 10 bases align to TRBD2. CDR3 nucleotides: TGCGCCAGCAGCGCCACTAGCGGGAAGGGGGAGACCCAGTACTTC. This sequence encodes CASSATSGKGETQYF.